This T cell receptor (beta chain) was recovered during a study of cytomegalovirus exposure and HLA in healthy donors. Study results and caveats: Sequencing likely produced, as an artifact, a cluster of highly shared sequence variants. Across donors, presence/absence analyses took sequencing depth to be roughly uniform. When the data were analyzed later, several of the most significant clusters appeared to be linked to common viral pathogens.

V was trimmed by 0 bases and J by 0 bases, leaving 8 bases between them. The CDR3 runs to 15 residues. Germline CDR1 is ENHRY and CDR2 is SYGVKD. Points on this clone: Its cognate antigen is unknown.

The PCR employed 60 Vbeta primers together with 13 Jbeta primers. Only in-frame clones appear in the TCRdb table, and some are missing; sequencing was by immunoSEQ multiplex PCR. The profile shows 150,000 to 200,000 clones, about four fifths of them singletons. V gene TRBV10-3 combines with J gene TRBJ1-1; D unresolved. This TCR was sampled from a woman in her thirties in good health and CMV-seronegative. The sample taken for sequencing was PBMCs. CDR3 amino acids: CAISESRIMNTEAFF. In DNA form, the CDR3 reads TGTGCCATCAGTGAGTCGAGAATCATGAACACTGAAGCTTTCTTT.